This T cell receptor (beta chain) was recovered during a study of cytomegalovirus exposure and HLA in healthy donors. Study context: Of 300 to 500 genotyped donors, more than 75% clustered with self-reported Caucasian donors.

Comments on this clone: Antigen specificity is unknown.

Use of 60 Vbeta and 13 Jbeta primers characterized the PCR. Using immunoSEQ multiplex PCR, the repertoire was profiled, and TCRdb retains in-frame clones only, with some absent. The sample lists roughly 250,000 clones, 84% occurring once. Study results and caveats: As was reported, the classifier diagnosed cytomegalovirus status with high specificity and sensitivity. The HLA-A and HLA-B alleles of most subjects were reportedly predicted accurately from TCR beta sequences.

The CDR3 extends over 17 amino acids. Per the germline V gene, CDR1 is LNHDA and CDR2 is SQIVND (reference sequence). V gave up 6 bases and J gave up 5 bases; unmatched junction bases: 18. This receptor was taken from a woman aged 40-49 years in good health and CMV-seropositive. This chain links TRBV19 with TRBJ2-5; 7 positions match TRBD2. Material for sequencing was PBMCs. The CDR3 loop reads CASSPSGLAVPWETQYF. CDR3 nucleotides: TGTGCCAGTAGCCCATCAGGGCTAGCGGTGCCCTGGGAGACCCAGTACTTC.